This T cell receptor beta chain was identified during a study of blood T cell repertoires in COVID-19. Overall study: Nucleic acid was either cDNA or gDNA, and it came from T cells, B-cell-depleted T cells, or PBMCs.

In the original workflow: The authors estimated nucleated cell counts from reference gene primer amplification. Using immunoSEQ multiplex PCR, the repertoire was profiled, and TCRdb retains in-frame clones only, with some absent. V, J and clone size are those of that table, while D and trimming were read from the DNA. The profile shows 50,000 to 75,000 clones, approximately 87% of them singletons. CDR3 length equals 14 residues. The germline CDR1 and CDR2 sequences are LGHNA and YSLEER. The V end was cut by 1 base, the J end by 8 bases, with 14 bases between. The chain has TRBV4-3 and TRBJ1-1, with a possible D match to TRBD1 (6 bases). The receptor comes from a man in his 60s with acute or convalescent COVID-19. The source material was peripheral blood. CDR3 region: CASSQVPGAAEAFF. As DNA, the CDR3 is TGCGCCAGCAGCCAAGTACCAGGGGCCGCGGAAGCTTTCTTT.